Each of the 29 T cell receptor beta chains below was sequenced from the same sample in a study of spatial heterogeneity in lung cancer. One entry per CDR3 protein, called by TCRdb with MiXCR from the 5' RACE reads. The table shows about 970 distinct CDR3 sequences, with over 12% occurring only once. Time point described: sample taken at primary tumor resection. Study-level findings and limits: Tumors with more nonsynonymous mutations had more expanded intratumoral alpha and beta TCRs.

No antigen has been assigned to these receptors. The sample in question was lung tumor tissue, obtained at surgery. The receptors were sampled from a female donor with early-stage non-small cell lung cancer.

This chain links TRBV6-2 or TRBV6-3 with TRBJ2-1; tentative D call: TRBD2 (5 bases). The CDR3 has 17 residues. Trimming left V 5 bases short and J 6 bases short, with 23 bases between. Germline V gene lookup returns CDR1 MNHEY and CDR2 SVGEGT. Here the CDR3 DNA reads TGTGCCAGCAGTCCGAACCGCCGGGAAACCACGGTCAATGAGCAGTTCTTC. Its protein product is CASSPNRRETTVNEQFF.

This clonotype is deemed medium-sized (0.01 to 0.1%). The CDR3 DNA reads TGTGCCAGCAGTTTATGGGTCCGCGGTGAGCAGTTCTTC. It specifies CASSLWVRGEQFF. The chain couples TRBV28 to TRBJ2-1; D is unclear. This CDR3 region has 13 residues. Germline-derived CDR1 and CDR2 are MDHEN and SYDVKM. The V and J ends lost 0 bases and 9 bases respectively, with 9 bases between them.

This clonotype is medium-sized in the sample. This sequence joins TRBV25-1 and TRBJ1-2, with 7 bases that match TRBD1. This CDR3 contains 15 residues. The germline gives CDR1 MGHDK, CDR2 SYGVNS. After removal of 3 bases from V and 8 bases from J, the junction contained 12 bases not matched to a gene. The CDR3 DNA reads TGTGCCAGCAGTGACCCAGGGACAGACAGTCAGGGCTACACCTTC. It translates to CASSDPGTDSQGYTF.

This chain links TRBV29-1 with TRBJ2-5, with TRBD2 matching over 8 bases. The CDR3 length is 13 residues. Looked up from germline, CDR1 is SQVTM and CDR2 is ANQGSEA. The V and J ends lost 4 bases and 2 bases, in that order; junction bases with no gene match: 3. CDR3 sequence: CSVGGTRQETQYF. CDR3 nucleotide sequence: TGCAGCGTTGGAGGGACTAGACAAGAGACCCAGTACTTC.

This clonotype is termed medium-sized. The chain is built from TRBV28 and TRBJ1-2; 9 bases fit TRBD1. The CDR3 is 13 amino acids. Trimming at V came to 5 bases and at J to 2 bases, leaving 0 bases not matched to a gene. CDR1 MDHEN and CDR2 SYDVKM come from the germline V gene. This CDR3 is CASSGQGNYGYTF. The CDR3 DNA reads TGTGCCAGCAGTGGACAGGGGAACTATGGCTACACCTTC.

The CDR3 spells CASSVLAGPTYEQYF. Here the CDR3 DNA reads TGTGCCAGTAGTGTACTAGCGGGGCCAACCTACGAGCAGTACTTC. The chain is built from TRBV19 and TRBJ2-7; 10 bases match TRBD2. The V gene end was trimmed by 5 bases and the J gene end by 2 bases; junction bases not matched to a gene: 6. From germline, CDR1 is LNHDA and CDR2 SQIVND (reference sequence). CDR3 length equals 15 residues.

In this sample, this clonotype is medium-sized. The chain has TRBV4-1 and TRBJ2-3; 7 nucleotides line up with TRBD2. V lost 1 base and J lost 1; bases outside the gene matches: 8. Germline V gene data show CDR1 as MGHRA and CDR2 as YSYEKL. The CDR3 extends over 17 amino acids. The CDR3 reads CASSQAWTGGGTDTQYF. As DNA, the CDR3 is TGCGCCAGCAGCCAAGCCTGGACGGGAGGTGGCACAGATACGCAGTATTTT.

This clonotype is large (0.1 to 1%) within its sample. This chain uses TRBV7-2 with TRBJ2-7; D is unclear. The germline CDR1 and CDR2 sequences are SGHTA and FQGNSA. The CDR3 contains 12 residues. Between the trimmed V and J ends, which lost 5 bases and 6 bases, there was a span of 11 bases. CDR3 loop: CASSPGVVEQYF. Written as DNA, the CDR3 is TGTGCCAGCAGCCCAGGCGTAGTCGAGCAGTACTTC.

This chain connects TRBV28 to TRBJ2-3, with D perhaps TRBD1 (6 bases). Germline CDR1 MDHEN, CDR2 SYDVKM. The germline V and J ends were trimmed by 10 bases and 2 bases, with 13 bases remaining between them. This CDR3 region has 13 residues. For the CDR3, the DNA is TGTGCCACCGCGACAGGATTCACAGATACGCAGTATTTT. Encoded protein: CATATGFTDTQYF.

In its sample, this clonotype is medium-sized (0.01 to 0.1%). The chain employs TRBV7-8 and TRBJ2-1; 10 bases agree with TRBD2. This CDR3 has 16 amino acids. Germline assignment: CDR1 SGHVS and CDR2 FQNEAQ. J was trimmed by 5 bases and V by 3 bases; bases with no gene match: 7. CDR3 protein: CASSLWLAGADNEQFF. The CDR3 region has the DNA TGTGCCAGCAGCTTGTGGCTAGCGGGAGCAGACAATGAGCAGTTCTTC.

This clonotype qualifies as medium-sized. The CDR3 protein is CASSPNPSDTQYF. CDR3 DNA sequence: TGTGCCAGCTCACCAAATCCGTCAGATACGCAGTATTTT. V usage is TRBV18 and J usage is TRBJ2-3; D not certain. The V end lost 2 bases, the J end lost 4 bases, and 7 bases lay between the germline ends. Germline loops: CDR1 KGHSH, CDR2 LQKENI. The CDR3 spans 13 residues. Complete variable domain (other parts from reference TRBV18 and TRBJ2-3): NAGVMQNPRHLVRRRGQEARLRCSPMKGHSHVYWYRQLPEEGLKFMVYLQKENIIDESGMPKERFSAEFPKEGPSILRIQQVVRGDSAAYFCASSPNPSDTQYFGPGTRLTVL.

This chain joins TRBV28 and TRBJ1-1; no definite D call. The CDR3 consists of 14 residues. Germline V gene lookup returns CDR1 MDHEN and CDR2 SYDVKM. The V end lost 3 bases, the J end lost 4 bases, and 12 bases lay between the germline ends. CDR3 nucleotides: TGTGCCAGCAGTTTGGCGACTGAGTTCACTGAAGCTTTCTTT. Translating it yields CASSLATEFTEAFF.

In its sample, this clonotype is hyperexpanded. The chain uses TRBV5-1 and TRBJ2-2, with D perhaps TRBD2 (6 bases). The CDR3 contains 14 residues. The V end was cut by 4 bases, the J end by 6 bases, with 13 bases between. Germline V gene sequence: CDR1 SGHRS, CDR2 YFSETQ. The CDR3 loop is CASSPQWGAGELFF. The DNA of the CDR3 is TGCGCCAGCAGCCCCCAATGGGGGGCCGGGGAGCTGTTTTTT.

By sample share, this clonotype is medium-sized (0.01 to 0.1%). This chain links TRBV27 with TRBJ2-7, with 8 bases that match TRBD1. With V trimmed by 2 bases and J by 2 bases, 5 bases remained unmatched. The CDR3 runs to 15 residues. Germline CDR1 reads MNHEY; CDR2 reads SMNVEV (reference sequence). CDR3 residues: CASSLGGTGTYEQYF. The CDR3 region has the DNA TGTGCCAGCAGTTTAGGGGGGACAGGTACCTACGAGCAGTACTTC.

This clonotype is labeled medium-sized. The chain joins TRBV7-7 to TRBJ2-1; no reliable D call. CDR1 SSHAT and CDR2 FNYEAQ come from the germline V gene (reference sequence). The CDR3 contains 14 residues. CDR3: CAISDGDSYNEQFF. In nucleotides, the CDR3 is TGTGCTATATCGGACGGCGATTCCTACAATGAGCAGTTCTTC.

This clonotype counts as medium-sized. V gene TRBV28 combines with J gene TRBJ2-5, with 8 bases that match TRBD1. V lost 10 bases to trimming and J lost 0 bases; unmatched junction nucleotides: 16. Germline lookup yields CDR1 MDHEN and CDR2 SYDVKM. The CDR3 extends over 17 amino acids. This CDR3 reads CATCIGQGSWYQETQYF. CDR3 in DNA: TGTGCCACCTGCATTGGACAGGGCAGCTGGTACCAAGAGACCCAGTACTTC.

The CDR3 loop is CATSDLSINQPQHF. CDR3 coding DNA: TGTGCCACCAGTGATTTGAGTATCAATCAGCCCCAGCATTTT. This chain connects TRBV24-1 to TRBJ1-5; D call uncertain. V lost 0 bases, J lost 3 bases, and 5 bases lay in between. CDR1 is KGHDR, CDR2 SFDVKD, per germline. This CDR3 has 14 amino acids.

By share, this clonotype counts as large. The chain's CDR3 is CASSLAKISTEAFF. The CDR3 bases are TGTGCCAGCAGCTTAGCGAAAATAAGCACTGAAGCTTTCTTT. This chain joins TRBV7-2 and TRBJ1-1; D unresolved. The CDR3 loop spans 14 amino acids. Germline CDR1 reads SGHTA; CDR2 reads FQGNSA. Trimming left V 0 bases short and J 4 bases short, with 9 bases between.

Within the sample, this clonotype is medium-sized. This chain links TRBV30 with TRBJ2-1, with 11 bases that match TRBD2. The V gene's germline CDR1 is GTSNPN and CDR2 SVGIG (reference sequence). The V and J ends lost 2 bases and 2 bases, in that order; junction bases with no gene match: 11. The CDR3 is 18 residues long. CDR3: CAWSPHRLAGPPYNEQFF. The CDR3 region has the DNA TGTGCCTGGAGTCCCCACCGACTAGCGGGGCCGCCCTACAATGAGCAGTTCTTC.

By sample fraction, this clonotype is medium-sized. V gene TRBV6-4 combines with J gene TRBJ1-1; D might be TRBD1 (5 bases). Germline assignment: CDR1 MRHNA and CDR2 SNTAGT. This CDR3 spans 13 amino acids. V lost 4 bases and J 5 bases, leaving 11 bases between the germline ends. The CDR3, as DNA: TGTGCCAGCAGTGTTTTTCGGGGGACTGAAGCTTTCTTT. This codes for CASSVFRGTEAFF.

This clonotype is large within its sample. The chain joins TRBV5-1 to TRBJ2-7; 8 bases match TRBD1. The CDR3 spans 15 residues. The germline gives CDR1 SGHRS, CDR2 YFSETQ. Losses at the gene ends were 0 bases for V and 5 bases for J; bases not matched to a gene: 7. In DNA, the CDR3 is TGCGCCAGCAGCTTGGCAGGGGGCCCATGGGACGAGCAGTACTTC. It specifies CASSLAGGPWDEQYF.

Relative to its sample, this clonotype is medium-sized. The CDR3 DNA sequence: TGTGCCAGCAGCCAACGACATAGCTCCTACAATGAGCAGTTCTTC. Its protein is CASSQRHSSYNEQFF. The rearrangement uses TRBV3-1 and TRBJ2-1, with D hard to call. Looked up from germline, CDR1 is LGHDT and CDR2 is YNNKEL (reference sequence). CDR3 length equals 15 residues. The germline V and J ends were trimmed by 2 bases and 0 bases, with 8 bases remaining between them.

The rearrangement joins TRBV7-8 to TRBJ2-3; TRBD2 aligns across 7 bases. Trimming at V came to 0 bases and at J to 0 bases, leaving 6 bases not matched to a gene. The CDR3 extends over 17 amino acids. The germline gives CDR1 SGHVS, CDR2 FQNEAQ. The CDR3 protein is CASSLAPQRGSTDTQYF. The CDR3 nucleotides are TGTGCCAGCAGCTTAGCGCCCCAGCGGGGAAGCACAGATACGCAGTATTTT.

This clonotype is termed medium-sized. J is TRBJ2-5 and V is TRBV5-1; 12 positions match TRBD2. V was pared by 7 bases and J by 2 bases, with 12 bases of the junction left unmatched. CDR1 and CDR2 (germline): SGHRS, YFSETQ. The CDR3 sequence is 17 residues long. The CDR3 loop is CASSSGRAGMGQETQYF. The DNA of the CDR3 is TGCGCCAGCTCTAGCGGGAGGGCCGGTATGGGACAAGAGACCCAGTACTTC.

This chain links TRBV5-6 with TRBJ2-6; a possible D gene is TRBD2 (5 bases). The CDR3 is 15 residues long. CDR1 is SGHDT and CDR2 is YYEEEE in the germline V gene. Trimming shortened V by 1 base and J by 2 bases, and 7 bases separated the two germline ends. CDR3 residues: CASSLYGAGANVLTF. The CDR3 DNA reads TGTGCCAGCAGCTTGTACGGGGCTGGGGCCAACGTCCTGACTTTC.

By sample fraction, this clonotype is medium-sized (0.01 to 0.1%). This chain joins TRBV5-1 and TRBJ2-2; 9 nucleotides match TRBD2. This CDR3 is 15 amino acids long. Germline CDR1 SGHRS, CDR2 YFSETQ. With V trimmed by 4 bases and J by 1 base, 2 bases remained unmatched. Here the CDR3 reads CASSDSGRNTGELFF. CDR3 in DNA: TGCGCCAGCAGCGATAGCGGGAGGAACACCGGGGAGCTGTTTTTT.

The V and J genes are TRBV10-2 and TRBJ2-1, with TRBD2 identical over 11 bases. The V segment lost 4 bases and the J segment 6 bases; nucleotides outside the gene matches: 5. Germline CDR1 reads WSHSY; CDR2 reads SAAADI. The CDR3 covers 15 residues. CDR3 in DNA: TGCGCCAGCAGTGCTAGCGGGGGGTACACCAATGAGCAGTTCTTC. It specifies CASSASGGYTNEQFF.

This clonotype was found a few times. The final CDR3 position lacks the conserved phenylalanine or tryptophan, pointing to a likely read error. V and J are TRBV27 and TRBJ2-7, with 9 nucleotides matching TRBD2. The germline CDR1 and CDR2 sequences are MNHEY and SMNVEV (reference sequence). V gave up 5 bases and J gave up 1 base; unmatched junction bases: 6. There are 15 residues in the CDR3. The CDR3 here is CASSTFTSGSYEQYL. The CDR3 DNA sequence: TGTGCCAGCAGTACCTTTACTAGCGGGTCCTACGAGCAGTACTTG.

This clonotype was found a few times. The chain uses TRBV28 and TRBJ2-3; D is uncertain. Germline V gene lookup returns CDR1 MDHEN and CDR2 SYDVKM. Trimming took off 7 bases at V and 2 bases at J, with 10 bases between the two ends. This CDR3 comprises 13 residues. The CDR3 nucleotides are TGTGCCAGCAAACGAGCCGACACAGATACGCAGTATTTT. Its translation is CASKRADTDTQYF.